This TCR beta chain appears in the sequencing data of a study of cytomegalovirus exposure and HLA in healthy donors. V trimming: 1 base; J trimming: 5 bases; junction bases outside the gene matches: 2. The germline CDR1 and CDR2 sequences are GTSNPN and SVGIG (reference sequence). The CDR3 is 13 residues long. Data came from immunoSEQ multiplex PCR; TCRdb stores just in-frame clones and leaves some out. The table includes roughly 130,000 clones, about 90% detected once. V and J are TRBV30 and TRBJ2-1; TRBD1 aligns across 7 bases. The specimen was PBMCs. This receptor was obtained from a man aged 25 to 40 in good health and CMV-seronegative. For the CDR3, the DNA is TGTGCCTGGAGTGGGGACAGCAACAATGAGCAGTTCTTC. This encodes CAWSGDSNNEQFF. Complete variable domain (other parts from reference TRBV30 and TRBJ2-1): SQTIHQWPATLVQPVGSPLSLECTVEGTSNPNLYWYRQAAGRGLQLLFYSVGIGQISSEVPQNLSASRPQDRQFILSSKKLLLSDSGFYLCAWSGDSNNEQFFGPGTRLTVL.